The rows below give T cell receptor beta chains drawn from one sample of a study of blood T cells in healthy people across ages. TCRdb reprocessed the 5' RACE reads with MiXCR, giving one entry per CDR3 protein. The table shows under 1,000,000 distinct CDR3 sequences, with about 45% occurring only once. Sequencing was done on a sample of blood. These receptors originate from a man older than 75 in good health. CDR3s include the opening cysteine and the closing phenylalanine or tryptophan. A D gene is named only where the DNA matches it firmly. The size of a clone is reported for some rows only, either as once, few or many, or as a class for expanded clones.

clone size,D gene,J gene,V gene,CDR3 DNA,CDR3 protein
.,.,TRBJ2-5,TRBV7-9,TGTGCCAGCAGCTTAAAAAGGGCTAACAAAGAGACCCAGTACTTC,CASSLKRANKETQYF
.,TRBD1,TRBJ2-7,TRBV7-9,TGTGCCAGCAGCTTAGGCCGGAGGACAGGTTACCGCTCCTACGAGCAGTACTTC,CASSLGRRTGYRSYEQYF
.,TRBD1,TRBJ2-7,TRBV7-2,TGTGCCAGCAGCTCCACCGCCTCGACAGGGTACGAGCAGTACTTC,CASSSTASTGYEQYF
.,.,TRBJ1-6,TRBV20-1,TGCAGTGCCCCTGACAGCGGCTATAATTCACCCCTCCACTTT,CSAPDSGYNSPLHF
.,TRBD2,TRBJ2-1,TRBV5-1,TGCGCCAGCAGCTTGGTAGCGGGAGGGCCGGGTGAGCAGTTCTTC,CASSLVAGGPGEQFF
.,.,TRBJ2-1,TRBV7-2,TGTGCCAGCAGTCGGGACCCTTCTAGCGAGCAGTTCTTC,CASSRDPSSEQFF
few,.,TRBJ1-5,TRBV4-2,TGTGCCAGCAGCCAAGATTTCACAGGTATGAATCAGCCCCAGCATTTT,CASSQDFTGMNQPQHF
few,TRBD2,TRBJ2-7,TRBV7-9,TGTGCCAGCAGCGGGGGACTAGCGGGAGAAGGTGAGCAGTACTTC,CASSGGLAGEGEQYF
.,.,TRBJ2-1,TRBV7-9,TGTGCCAGCAGCGTAGGGGCAGGGTTGAATGAGCAGTTCTTC,CASSVGAGLNEQFF
.,TRBD1,TRBJ1-6,TRBV13,TGTGCCAGCAGGCAGAGAGGGGGCGCCTCCTATAATTCGCCCCTCCACTTT,CASRQRGGASYNSPLHF
.,.,TRBJ1-1,TRBV9,TGTGCCAGCAGCGCCTCGGGACACGAGAACACTGAAGCTTTCTTT,CASSASGHENTEAFF
.,TRBD2,TRBJ2-1,TRBV6-6,TGTGCCAGCGGCAACAGCGGGGACAATGAGCAGTTCTTC,CASGNSGDNEQFF
.,.,TRBJ2-7,TRBV5-1,TGCGCCAGCAGCCCCGGGACAATAGGCTACGAGCAGTACTTC,CASSPGTIGYEQYF
.,TRBD2,TRBJ2-2,TRBV14,TGTGCCAGCAGCCAAGAGGGACTAGCGGTCGCCGGGGAGCTGTTTTTT,CASSQEGLAVAGELFF
.,.,TRBJ2-1,TRBV11-3,TGTGCCAGCAGCTTAGAGGCCAGCGCCTGGGGCAATGAGCAGTTCTTC,CASSLEASAWGNEQFF
.,.,TRBJ2-6,TRBV7-3,TGTGCCAGCCACACCGGGCACAACTCTGGGGCCAACGTCCTGACTTTC,CASHTGHNSGANVLTF
.,.,TRBJ2-1,TRBV9,TGTGCCAGCAGCGTAGGTCCAAGTAGCTCCTACAATGAGCAGTTCTTC,CASSVGPSSSYNEQFF
once,.,TRBJ1-5,TRBV19,TGTGCCAGTAGTATAGAAGCCCGTCTTCCGAGGCAGCCCCAGCATTTT,CASSIEARLPRQPQHF
.,TRBD2,TRBJ2-7,TRBV11-2,TGTGCCAGCAGCTTAGGAGCGGGAGGGACCTACGAGCAGTACTTC,CASSLGAGGTYEQYF
few,TRBD2,TRBJ2-3,TRBV7-3,TGTGCCAGCAGCCGTCTAGCGGGAGTCCCCGATACGCAGTATTTT,CASSRLAGVPDTQYF
many,.,TRBJ2-2,TRBV12-3/TRBV12-4,TGTGCCAGCAGTTTAGTGCAGGGCGGTACCGGGGAGCTGTTTTTT,CASSLVQGGTGELFF
.,.,TRBJ2-3,TRBV5-4,TGTGCCAGCAGCTTGGACCCGAAATCAGATACGCAGTATTTT,CASSLDPKSDTQYF
.,.,TRBJ2-5,TRBV13,TGTGCCAGCAGCCCCGGGACTTCGCATGAGCAGTACTTC,CASSPGTSHEQYF
.,.,TRBJ1-2,TRBV25-1,TGTGCCAGCAGTGAATTTGGGGCGCCCAGAGGTCCTAACTATGGCTACACCTTC,CASSEFGAPRGPNYGYTF
many,.,TRBJ1-1,TRBV14,TGTGCCAGCAGGAAGGAAGCGAACACTGAAGCTTTCTTT,CASRKEANTEAFF
.,.,TRBJ2-2,TRBV5-1,TGCGCCAGCAGCCCCGGGAATACCGGGAGCACCGGGGAGCTGTTTTTT,CASSPGNTGSTGELFF
.,.,TRBJ1-5,TRBV27,TGTGCCAGCAGTCCGGGACTAGGGGTGGGACAGCCCCAGCATTTT,CASSPGLGVGQPQHF
.,.,TRBJ2-1,TRBV7-9,TGTGCCAGCAGCTCAGACCCGGTATCCTACAATGAGCAGTTCTTC,CASSSDPVSYNEQFF
few,TRBD2,TRBJ2-1,TRBV20-1,TGCAGTGCGGGAGGGAGGGCCTCCGGGACCTACAATGAGCAGTTCTTC,CSAGGRASGTYNEQFF
.,TRBD1,TRBJ2-7,TRBV11-2,TGTGCCAGCAGCTTACTTCCAGGGGGCTACAATGAGCAGTACTTC,CASSLLPGGYNEQYF
.,.,TRBJ2-1,TRBV4-1,TGCGCCAGCAGCCAAGTAGGGACCTACAATGAGCAGTTCTTC,CASSQVGTYNEQFF
.,TRBD2,TRBJ2-5,TRBV2,TGTGCCAGCAGTGAAGCGACTAGCGTAGGAAAAGAGACCCAGTACTTC,CASSEATSVGKETQYF
many,.,TRBJ2-7,TRBV3-1,TGTGCCAGCAGCCAAGGGGTTAGAGCCTACGAGCAGTACTTC,CASSQGVRAYEQYF
many,.,TRBJ1-2,TRBV4-1,TGCGCCAGCAGCCAAGGCCCTAATGGGGTAGGCTATGGCTACACCTTC,CASSQGPNGVGYGYTF
.,TRBD1,TRBJ1-2,TRBV29-1,TGCAGCGTTGTACGTGGGACAGGGGGCGACGGCTACACCTTC,CSVVRGTGGDGYTF
.,TRBD1,TRBJ2-3,TRBV20-1,TGCAGTGCTAGAGATGTTTGGGCAGGGGGTCGGACAGATACGCAGTATTTT,CSARDVWAGGRTDTQYF
.,TRBD1,TRBJ2-5,TRBV20-1,TGCAGTGCTGGGGACAGGGGTTTTCAAGAGACCCAGTACTTC,CSAGDRGFQETQYF